This T cell receptor beta chain stems from a study of shared clonotypes between healthy human individuals (dated by TCRdb to 2018 to 2020). Describing the broader study: Three men and two women, aged 18 to 49 years, made up the cohort. Per donor, three plates each were used for CD4 naive and CD4 memory, two for CD8 naive, and one for CD8 memory. Per donor, leukapheresis produced somewhere between about 0.9 and 10 billion PBMCs. Different laboratories and diverse techniques were used to prepare libraries and sequence TCR repertoires, to increase sequencing depth and limit assay-specific biases. The study deeply sequenced blood TCR repertoires of about 5 healthy adults to estimate repertoire size and the extent of clonotype sharing between individuals.

Remarks on this clone: Its antigen remains undetermined. Nothing much larger sits one base from this clone, and base qualities are not available.

Using the deep immunoSEQ assay, TCR CDR3 regions were amplified from genomic DNA by multiplex PCR. For each cell subset, the extracted genomic DNA was distributed evenly across all wells of several immunoSEQ 96-well plates, and each plate served as one replicate. For sorted subsets, 200 ng of genomic DNA, equivalent to some 33,000 T cell genomes, went into each replicate PCR. The purified libraries were quantified using a Qubit 3.0 fluorometer, sized with a Bioanalyzer 2100, and then quantified again using the KAPA Library Quantification kit. Every immunoSEQ 96-well plate was sequenced on a dedicated single-read 150-cycle Illumina NextSeq 550 flow cell. Under the source paper's analysis protocol: Because the immunoSEQ output held only junctional sequences and lacked quality scores, the filtering could not match the filtering applied to full-length reads. Sequences were annotated with PyIR, a Python wrapper for IgBLAST v1.9, using IMGT germline references to assign V/J genes and CDR3. Reads were removed for weak V/J assignments (E-value above 1e-6), missing CDR3, stop codons, out-of-frame junctions, or ambiguous translated residues. V3J clonotypes were defined by identical inferred V gene, J gene, and CDR3 amino acid sequence. To compute the percentage overlap between repertoires, the number of shared unique clonotypes was divided by the size of the smaller repertoire. Richness of each repertoire was evaluated using RTK rarefaction, the Chao1 estimator, and Recon v2.1 estimates of unobserved clonotypes. Generation probabilities for all TCRbeta clonotypes obtained by the gDNA method from four donors were computed using OLGA. Held by TCRdb, this immuneACCESS table contains in-frame sequences only and omits some clones. Under half of the omission traces to an unresolved V gene where checked; the cause of the rest is unknown. V and J calls and clone size are those listed in that table; D and trimming were worked out from the DNA. Present in this sample are 1.4 million or so clones, 98% of which were seen just once. Jointly, the top ten make up 0.36% of the sample.

The donors were healthy, HIV-negative adults with no recently reported acute infections or vaccinations. Every donor was a Caucasian adult residing in Nashville, Tennessee, USA. Magnetic negative selection was used to enrich CD4+ T cells, after which naive cells were positively selected on CD45RA and the negative fraction became the memory subset. After blood collection by leukapheresis, PBMCs were isolated using Ficoll-Histopaque density gradient centrifugation and then cryopreserved in the vapor phase of liquid nitrogen. Analytical flow cytometry was used to check the purity and quantity of each magnetically sorted T cell population. Genomic DNA was isolated from every sorted fraction and measured by UV absorbance on a Nanodrop 2000c. The paper's findings and limits, for the study overall: The genetic and exposure-history diversity represented was limited by the small number of donors. Sharing across four donors was observed for about 5% of naive CD4, under 4% of naive CD8, over 2% of memory CD4, and roughly 0.4% of memory CD8 clonotypes. Naive subsets generally had larger estimated clonotype richness than memory subsets. Pairwise subsampling indicated that sequencing depth was expected to affect the degree of clonotype sharing among donors. Higher generation probabilities were observed for clonotypes shared by all four sorted-subset donors than for non-shared clonotypes. Incomplete sequencing was indicated by rarefaction of sorted-subset datasets, despite the large sequencing depth. Sampling was restricted to blood, and TCR repertoires in tissues likely differ from the TCR repertoires found in blood.

The cysteine opens and the phenylalanine closes a CDR3 of 15 amino acids. The CDR3 DNA has 45 bases and is translated from base 1. CDR1 is given as SGHRS and CDR2 as YFSETQ, both from the germline V gene. V sheds 6 bases and J sheds 3 bases, leaving 15 bases between their ends. Sequencing was done on a sample of naive CD4+ T cells sorted from blood. This sample's cell subset or site label indicates: CD45RA+ positively selected. Recombination linked TRBV5-1 to TRBJ2-2; no D gene is confidently identified. This TCR came from a man aged 25 to 40 in good health. The base sequence is TGCGCCAGCAACCCTCTAGGGTCTTACACCGGGGAGCTGTTTTTT. It translates to CASNPLGSYTGELFF.